The clone carrying this T cell receptor (beta chain) was seen only a few times. Its antigen is unknown. Germline V gene lookup returns CDR1 MNHEY and CDR2 SVGEGT. J lost 6 bases, V lost 4 bases, and 13 bases had no gene match. The length of the CDR3 is 17 residues. The data stem from a study of tissue T cells after allogeneic stem cell transplantation. General observations from the study: In patients and mice, blood and spleen missed much of tissue repertoire.

Produced via immunoSEQ multiplex PCR; TCRdb's table is partial and in-frame only. The data hold roughly 10,000 clones, with over 55% observed a single time. The V call is TRBV6-2 or TRBV6-3, the J call TRBJ2-4; TRBD1 aligns across 9 bases. The sequences come from tissue from the jejunum, collected at autopsy. This TCR was sampled from a woman aged 18-49 years with breast cancer. CDR3 nucleotides: TGTGCCAGCAGTTCGAAAACAGGGGGCGGTTATGGAAACATTCAGTACTTC. Translating gives CASSSKTGGGYGNIQYF.